Presented here are 13 T cell receptor beta chains from one specimen sequenced in a study of blood T cell repertoires in COVID-19. Assay used: immunoSEQ multiplex PCR; TCRdb lists only in-frame clones, some missing. The sample carries approximately 330,000 clones, around 90% recorded once. The sample taken for sequencing was peripheral blood. Source of these receptors: a man aged 25-45 years with COVID-19, enrolled during active disease.

This sequence joins TRBV9 and TRBJ1-6; D is unclear. V shed 5 bases and J shed 0 bases, with 21 bases lying between them. Per the germline V gene, CDR1 is SGDLS and CDR2 is YYNGEE. The CDR3 is 19 residues long. CDR3 nucleotide sequence: TGTGCCAGCAGTCGAAGAGGGTCCGGAGGGTACTCCTATAATTCACCCCTCCACTTT. It specifies CASSRRGSGGYSYNSPLHF. Full variable domain (rest looked up from reference TRBV9 and TRBJ1-6): DSGVTQTPKHLITATGQRVTLRCSPRSGDLSVYWYQQSLDQGLQFLIQYYNGEERAKGNILERFSAQQFPDLHSELNLSSLELGDSALYFCASSRRGSGGYSYNSPLHFGNGTRLTVT.

This clone showed up just once. The chain couples TRBV6-2 or TRBV6-3 to TRBJ2-1; TRBD2 aligns across 8 bases. This CDR3 is built from 15 residues. CDR1 and CDR2 (germline): MNHEY, SVGEGT. V trimming: 2 bases; J trimming: 10 bases; junction bases outside the gene matches: 10. As DNA, the CDR3 is TGTGCCAGCAGTTACCCACTAGCGGCAATCTCGGAGCAGTTCTTC. This encodes CASSYPLAAISEQFF.

The rearrangement links TRBV6-5 to TRBJ1-1; 12 bases fit TRBD1. Trimming at V came to 6 bases and at J to 4 bases, leaving 6 bases not matched to a gene. Germline values: CDR1 MNHEY, CDR2 SVGAGI. This CDR3 spans 15 amino acids. The CDR3 loop is CASSGTGGVGTEAFF. The CDR3 coding sequence is TGTGCCAGCAGCGGGACAGGGGGCGTCGGCACTGAAGCTTTCTTT.

The chain couples TRBV19 to TRBJ2-2, with D possibly matching TRBD2 (5 bases). Germline-derived CDR1 and CDR2 are LNHDA and SQIVND (reference sequence). The CDR3 is made up of 15 amino acids. Trimming stripped 3 bases from V and 3 bases from J, with 11 bases between. The CDR3, as DNA: TGTGCCAGTAGTATTCGAGGGCGCGACACCGGGGAGCTGTTTTTT. It translates to CASSIRGRDTGELFF.

The chain has TRBV10-3 and TRBJ1-1; D remains ambiguous. CDR1 and CDR2 (germline): ENHRY, SYGVKD. This CDR3 spans 15 amino acids. V was pared by 10 bases and J by 0 bases, with 18 bases between. CDR3 DNA sequence: TGTGCCACCATACTAGAGGACGGACTGAACACTGAAGCTTTCTTT. This sequence encodes CATILEDGLNTEAFF.

In its sample, this clone was seen a few times. This chain links TRBV7-9 with TRBJ2-7, with D possibly being TRBD1 (6 bases). The length of the CDR3 is 16 residues. The germline gives CDR1 SEHNR, CDR2 FQNEAQ (reference sequence). Trimming took 5 bases from V and 2 from J, leaving 19 bases between them. As DNA, the CDR3 is TGTGCCAGCAGCCAGATGTCGGGACAATCCACCTACGAGCAGTACTTC. Translating it yields CASSQMSGQSTYEQYF.

V is TRBV9 and J is TRBJ2-7; TRBD2 matches at 11 bases. The CDR3 totals 14 residues. J was trimmed by 3 bases and V by 4 bases; bases with no gene match: 3. CDR1 SGDLS and CDR2 YYNGEE come from the germline V gene. Here the CDR3 reads CASSSGTSGYEQYF. CDR3 DNA: TGTGCCAGCAGCTCCGGGACTAGCGGCTACGAGCAGTACTTC.

This clone was observed a single time. The J gene is TRBJ2-2, the V gene TRBV27, with 8 bases lining up with TRBD1. The germline V gene has CDR1 MNHEY and CDR2 SMNVEV (reference sequence). There are 15 residues in the CDR3. The V and J ends lost 3 bases and 4 bases, in that order; junction bases with no gene match: 4. Here the CDR3 reads CASSFDRGGTGELFF. For the CDR3, the DNA is TGTGCCAGCAGTTTCGACAGGGGAGGCACCGGGGAGCTGTTTTTT.

The chain couples TRBV6-2 or TRBV6-3 to TRBJ2-1; no definite D call. CDR3 length equals 11 residues. V shed 4 bases and J shed 8 bases, with 6 bases lying between them. CDR1 MNHEY and CDR2 SVGEGT come from the germline V gene. The CDR3 reads CASSSGDEQFF. The CDR3 bases are TGTGCCAGCAGTTCCGGAGATGAGCAGTTCTTC.

The chain uses TRBV4-3 and TRBJ1-2; the match to TRBD1 covers 12 bases. J was trimmed by 10 bases and V by 2 bases; bases with no gene match: 11. The germline V gene encodes CDR1 LGHNA and CDR2 YSLEER. The CDR3 covers 16 residues. The CDR3 region is CASSQKPWGQGADYTF. For the CDR3, the DNA is TGCGCCAGCAGCCAAAAGCCTTGGGGACAGGGGGCGGACTACACCTTC.

This clone was seen only once. The CDR3 nucleotides read TGTGCCAGCAGCCCCGGGACAGCTGGAAACACCATATATTTT. Residues: CASSPGTAGNTIYF. This chain links TRBV6-2 or TRBV6-3 with TRBJ1-3; 7 nucleotides agree with TRBD1. This CDR3 comprises 14 residues. The V gene end was trimmed by 6 bases and the J gene end by 2 bases; junction bases not matched to a gene: 4. CDR1 is MNHEY and CDR2 is SVGEGT in the germline V gene.

V usage is TRBV10-3 and J usage is TRBJ2-3, with D tentatively TRBD1 (6 bases). The germline V and J ends were trimmed by 4 bases and 6 bases, with 14 bases remaining between them. The CDR3 covers 14 residues. Germline V CDR1 and CDR2: ENHRY, SYGVKD. As DNA, the CDR3 is TGTGCCATCAGTGGGGGGCGCCGAGCGGATACGCAGTATTTT. It specifies CAISGGRRADTQYF.

The V gene is TRBV27, the J gene TRBJ1-2, with 7 bases that match TRBD1. This CDR3 is built from 13 residues. After removal of 4 bases from V and 3 bases from J, the junction contained 2 bases not matched to a gene. Germline-derived CDR1 and CDR2 are MNHEY and SMNVEV (reference sequence). CDR3 nucleotide sequence: TGTGCCAGCAGTTCCGGACAGGACTATGGCTACACCTTC. Protein sequence: CASSSGQDYGYTF.